The 7 T cell receptor beta chains below all came from one sample that was sequenced in a study of beta chain features in type 1 diabetes. cDNA synthesis used the whole RNA isolate, giving expressed TCRB sequences. Sequenced by immunoSEQ multiplex PCR; TCRdb stores in-frame clones only, minus some. The data contain hundreds of thousands of clones, around a sixth of them singletons. Material for sequencing was naive CD4+ T cells from blood. The receptors shown here come from a man younger than 35 in good health.

This clone occurred a few times. This rearrangement joins TRBV10-3 to TRBJ1-1; 8 positions match TRBD1. CDR3 size: 15 residues. Germline V lookup: CDR1 ENHRY, CDR2 SYGVKD. J was trimmed by 1 base and V by 4 bases; bases with no gene match: 5. The CDR3, as DNA: TGTGCCATCAGTGCCCAGGGGGCGGGGAACACTGAAGCTTTCTTT. Translating gives CAISAQGAGNTEAFF.

This clone was observed a few times. The sample has other DNA sequences that encode this CDR3 too. The rearrangement uses TRBV5-1 and TRBJ2-3, with D unclear. V shed 4 bases and J shed 2 bases, with 11 bases lying between them. The CDR3 runs to 14 residues. Germline loops: CDR1 SGHRS, CDR2 YFSETQ. In nucleotides, the CDR3 is TGCGCCAGCAGCCCCCCCGGGCACACAGATACGCAGTATTTT. This encodes CASSPPGHTDTQYF.

Concerning this clone: This CDR3 is also generated by other DNA sequences in the sample. The V call is TRBV4-1, the J call TRBJ2-5; D gene uncertain. The germline V gene encodes CDR1 MGHRA and CDR2 YSYEKL. This CDR3 spans 15 amino acids. Trimming cost V 0 bases and J 1 base, with 9 bases left between them. The CDR3 reads CASSQEGFLQETQYF. The CDR3 nucleotides read TGCGCCAGCAGCCAAGAAGGGTTCCTCCAAGAGACCCAGTACTTC.

The table lists this clone with a few counts. The rearrangement links TRBV4-3 to TRBJ2-2, with D perhaps TRBD2 (6 bases). The CDR3 loop spans 15 amino acids. CDR1 is LGHNA and CDR2 is YSLEER in the germline V gene. Trimming shortened V by 2 bases and J by 5 bases, and 12 bases separated the two germline ends. The chain's CDR3 is CASSQKIGRTGELFF. The CDR3 DNA reads TGCGCCAGCAGCCAAAAGATCGGGAGAACCGGGGAGCTGTTTTTT.

The V call is TRBV6-5, the J call TRBJ2-5; unclear D gene. CDR1 is MNHEY, CDR2 SVGAGI, per germline. The V end lost 3 bases, the J end lost 3 bases, and 11 bases lay between the germline ends. The CDR3 loop spans 14 amino acids. CDR3 bases: TGTGCCAGCAGTTATATGGGTATGAAAGAGACCCAGTACTTC. Its protein product is CASSYMGMKETQYF.

The V gene is TRBV7-2, the J gene TRBJ1-2, with 10 bases lining up with TRBD1. V dropped 5 bases and J dropped 4; count of bases not matched to a gene: 10. The CDR3 runs 16 residues. CDR1 SGHTA and CDR2 FQGNSA come from the germline V gene. Written as DNA, the CDR3 is TGTGCCAGCAGCAACCGGGACAGGGGTCAACTCTATGGCTACACCTTC. Its protein product is CASSNRDRGQLYGYTF.

This clone was picked up a small number of times. CDR3 loop: CASSTRGTGQETQYF. The CDR3 nucleotides read TGTGCCAGCAGCACGAGAGGGACTGGGCAAGAGACCCAGTACTTC. The rearrangement joins TRBV7-2 to TRBJ2-5; D might be TRBD2 (6 bases). CDR1 and CDR2 (germline): SGHTA, FQGNSA. V was pared by 5 bases and J by 2 bases, with 15 bases between. This CDR3 is 15 amino acids long.